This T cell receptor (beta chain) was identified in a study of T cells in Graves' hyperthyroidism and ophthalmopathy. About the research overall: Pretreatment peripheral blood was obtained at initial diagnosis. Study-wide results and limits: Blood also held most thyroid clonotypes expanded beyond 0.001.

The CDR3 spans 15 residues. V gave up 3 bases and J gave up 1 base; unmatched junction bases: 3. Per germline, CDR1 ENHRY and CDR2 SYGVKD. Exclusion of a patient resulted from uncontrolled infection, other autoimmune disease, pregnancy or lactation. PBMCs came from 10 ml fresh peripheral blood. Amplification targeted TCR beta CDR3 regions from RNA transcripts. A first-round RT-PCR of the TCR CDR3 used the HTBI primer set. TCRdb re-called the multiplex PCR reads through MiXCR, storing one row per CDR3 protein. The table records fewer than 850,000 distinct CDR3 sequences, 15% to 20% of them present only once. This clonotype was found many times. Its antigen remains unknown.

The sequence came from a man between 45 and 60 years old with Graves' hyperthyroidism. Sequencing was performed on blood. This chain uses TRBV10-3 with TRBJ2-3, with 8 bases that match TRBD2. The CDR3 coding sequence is TGTGCCATCAGTGACGGGGGGGCCGGCACAGATACGCAGTATTTT. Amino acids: CAISDGGAGTDTQYF.